Each of the 22 T cell receptor beta chains below was sequenced from the same sample in a study of neurological immune-mediated disorders. From the 5' RACE reads, TCRdb called clonotypes with MiXCR, one entry per CDR3 protein. This table has roughly 48,000 distinct CDR3 sequences, over 5.5% appearing once. Sequenced input: CD4+ T cells from blood. These TCRs come from a woman younger than 30 with multiple sclerosis.

This clonotype was recorded many times. V is TRBV7-9 and J is TRBJ2-7; 7 positions agree with TRBD1. The germline V gene encodes CDR1 SEHNR and CDR2 FQNEAQ (reference sequence). The CDR3 runs 16 residues. Trimming removed 7 bases from V and 2 bases from J; junction bases left unmatched: 14. The CDR3 loop is CASTLKGGPSTYEQYF. CDR3 DNA: TGTGCCAGCACCCTTAAAGGGGGCCCGTCTACCTACGAGCAGTACTTC.

There are many counts of this clonotype. The CDR3 bases are TGTGCCACCCACCGGTCCAGGGCCCTCCCTGAAGCTTTCTTT. Its translation is CATHRSRALPEAFF. V and J are TRBV6-5 and TRBJ1-1, with D perhaps TRBD1 (5 bases). This CDR3 contains 14 residues. V shed 10 bases and J shed 6 bases, with 21 bases lying between them. The germline gives CDR1 MNHEY, CDR2 SVGAGI.

This clonotype has at least ten counts. The chain joins TRBV6-5 to TRBJ2-7; a possible D gene is TRBD2 (7 bases). The CDR3 totals 16 residues. V shed 5 bases and J shed 2 bases, with 19 bases lying between them. In germline, CDR1 is MNHEY, CDR2 SVGAGI. The chain's CDR3 is CASSRSLGGGAYEQYF. For the CDR3, the DNA is TGTGCCAGCAGTCGCTCCCTCGGAGGGGGGGCCTACGAGCAGTACTTC.

This clonotype appeared many times. The chain joins TRBV28 to TRBJ2-7, with D hard to call. V gave up 4 bases and J gave up 0 bases, with 16 bases separating them. The CDR3 extends over 16 amino acids. The germline V gene encodes CDR1 MDHEN and CDR2 SYDVKM. The chain's CDR3 is CASSSATQTISYEQYF. The CDR3 coding sequence is TGTGCCAGCAGTTCCGCAACACAAACGATCTCCTACGAGCAGTACTTC.

This clonotype showed up many times. The CDR3 region is CASSQEDRGSYEQYF. CDR3 nucleotide sequence: TGCGCCAGCAGCCAGGAGGACAGGGGGTCCTACGAGCAGTACTTC. This sequence joins TRBV5-1 and TRBJ2-7, with 10 positions matching TRBD1. The V gene's germline CDR1 is SGHRS and CDR2 YFSETQ. The CDR3 is made up of 15 amino acids. The V segment lost 4 bases and the J segment 1 base; nucleotides outside the gene matches: 5.

This clonotype was detected ten times or more. The chain links TRBV5-8 to TRBJ2-1; tentative D call: TRBD2 (6 bases). Trimming removed 3 bases at V and 5 bases at J, with 21 bases between. The CDR3 is made up of 17 amino acids. The germline V gene has CDR1 SGHTS and CDR2 YDEGEE. This chain's CDR3 is CASSSFSSVGLNNEQFF. The CDR3 DNA follows: TGTGCCAGCAGCTCATTCTCTAGCGTCGGTCTAAACAATGAGCAGTTCTTC.

This clonotype was seen many times. This rearrangement joins TRBV12-3 or TRBV12-4 to TRBJ2-5; 9 positions agree with TRBD1. The CDR3 sequence is 19 residues long. The ends lost 3 bases at V and 1 base at J; junction bases unmatched: 15. The CDR3 bases are TGTGCCAGCAGTTTTGGTGGGGGGGGGACAGGGAGATTCCAAGAGACCCAGTACTTC. Protein sequence: CASSFGGGGTGRFQETQYF.

This clonotype has at least ten counts. The CDR3 sequence is CSYEKESGELFF. The CDR3 DNA reads TGCAGTTACGAAAAGGAGTCCGGGGAGCTGTTTTTT. V usage is TRBV20-1 and J usage is TRBJ2-2; D uncertain. The germline gives CDR1 DFQATT, CDR2 SNEGSKA (reference sequence). Trimming pared 8 bases from V and 6 bases from J, leaving 13 bases between. The CDR3 loop spans 12 amino acids.

Ten or more counts support this clonotype. The V gene is TRBV7-3, the J gene TRBJ2-7; a weak D match, TRBD2 (7 bases). In germline, CDR1 is SGHTA, CDR2 FQGTGA. V lost 5 bases and J lost 1, with 12 bases in between. This CDR3 is 14 amino acids long. CDR3: CASSTGGRSYEQYF. The DNA for the CDR3 is TGTGCCAGCAGCACGGGGGGCAGGTCCTACGAGCAGTACTTC.

This clonotype occurred many times. V usage is TRBV21-1 and J usage is TRBJ2-5. TRBV21-1 is an annotated pseudogene. The CDR3 covers 14 residues. The CDR3 here is CASSKALMQETQYF. CDR3 in DNA: TGTGCCAGCAGCAAAGCGCTGATGCAAGAGACCCAGTACTTC.

At least ten counts were recorded for this clonotype. The chain employs TRBV10-2 and TRBJ1-6; possibly TRBD1 for D (6 bases). V shed 3 bases and J shed 8 bases, with 8 bases lying between them. This CDR3 is 13 amino acids long. Germline values: CDR1 WSHSY, CDR2 SAAADI. The CDR3 region has the DNA TGCGCCAGCAGTGAAAGGGGGGATTCACCCCTCCACTTT. Translated: CASSERGDSPLHF.

This clonotype was observed once. The CDR3: CASSPPTSGGADTQYF. DNA for the CDR3: TGTGCCAGCAGCCCCCCGACTAGCGGGGGGGCTGATACGCAGTATTTT. The chain carries TRBV9 and TRBJ2-3, with 14 bases that match TRBD2. V dropped 4 bases and J dropped 6; count of bases not matched to a gene: 7. Germline values: CDR1 SGDLS, CDR2 YYNGEE. CDR3 length: 16 residues.

This clonotype was detected ten times or more. The chain is built from TRBV13 and TRBJ2-2; 9 nucleotides line up with TRBD1. The CDR3 runs 16 residues. CDR1 and CDR2 from the germline V gene are PRHDT and FYEKMQ (reference sequence). The junction had 7 bases not matched to a gene; V was cut back by 4 bases and J by 4 bases. The CDR3 loop is CASSSPTGGATGELFF. The CDR3 DNA is TGTGCCAGCAGCTCGCCGACAGGGGGAGCCACCGGGGAGCTGTTTTTT. The entire variable domain, with the rest obtained from reference TRBV13 and TRBJ2-2, is as follows: AAGVIQSPRHLIKEKRETATLKCYPIPRHDTVYWYQQGPGQDPQFLISFYEKMQSDKGSIPDRFSAQQFSDYHSELNMSSLELGDSALYFCASSSPTGGATGELFFGEGSRLTVL.

This clonotype was found a few times. The rearrangement uses TRBV6-5 and TRBJ1-1; 10 bases fit TRBD1. Germline CDR1 is MNHEY and CDR2 is SVGAGI. The CDR3 length is 15 residues. V lost 2 bases, J lost 4 bases, and 4 bases stayed unmatched. CDR3 in DNA: TGTGCCAGCAGTTACGACAGGGGGCGCTTCACTGAAGCTTTCTTT. Protein product: CASSYDRGRFTEAFF.

This clonotype was recorded at least ten times. The CDR3: CSVGEKGYTF. The CDR3 DNA sequence: TGCAGCGTGGGAGAAAAAGGCTACACCTTC. This chain joins TRBV29-1 and TRBJ1-2; no clear D gene. Germline V gene lookup returns CDR1 SQVTM and CDR2 ANQGSEA. The CDR3 consists of 10 residues. Trimming pared 6 bases from V and 8 bases from J, leaving 10 bases between.

This clonotype occurred many times. This chain links TRBV24-1 with TRBJ1-5; 8 bases line up with TRBD1. CDR1 KGHDR and CDR2 SFDVKD come from the germline V gene. V was clipped by 4 bases and J by 5 bases; unmatched bases: 6. CDR3 length: 15 amino acids. The chain's CDR3 is CATSDSGGVYQPQHF. The CDR3 region has the DNA TGTGCCACCAGTGACTCAGGGGGCGTGTATCAGCCCCAGCATTTT.

This chain joins TRBV6-2 or TRBV6-3 and TRBJ1-1; D unclear. Germline assignment: CDR1 MNHEY and CDR2 SVGEGT. CDR3 length: 15 amino acids. V dropped 7 bases and J dropped 6 bases, with 21 bases sitting between them. CDR3 sequence (DNA): TGTGCCAGCACCAAAGAAAGGCTCTGGAAACCTGAAGCTTTCTTT. Its protein is CASTKERLWKPEAFF.

This clonotype was observed at least ten times. CDR3: CASSQDLSGGRTLYGYTF. For the CDR3, the DNA is TGTGCCAGCAGCCAAGATCTTTCAGGGGGCCGAACCCTTTATGGCTACACCTTC. J is TRBJ1-2 and V is TRBV3-1; 8 nucleotides align to TRBD1. CDR1 is LGHDT, CDR2 YNNKEL, per germline (reference sequence). V shed 0 bases and J 5 bases; nucleotides not matched to a gene: 14. The CDR3 is made up of 18 amino acids.

This clonotype was counted many times. J is TRBJ1-3 and V is TRBV29-1; TRBD1 might be the D (5 bases). Trimming left V 3 bases short and J 1 base short, with 10 bases between. The CDR3 is 14 residues long. CDR1 is SQVTM and CDR2 is ANQGSEA in the germline V gene. The CDR3 DNA is TGCAGCGTTGACGGGGGATTATCTGGAAACACCATATATTTT. This sequence encodes CSVDGGLSGNTIYF.

This clonotype showed up many times. The chain has TRBV7-6 and TRBJ1-1; D gene unclear. This CDR3 contains 15 residues. Trimming took 2 bases from V and 1 from J, leaving 11 bases between them. The V gene's germline CDR1 is SGHVS and CDR2 FNYEAQ. The chain's CDR3 is CASSLLSKPNTEAFF. For the CDR3, the DNA is TGTGCCAGCAGCTTACTATCGAAGCCGAACACTGAAGCTTTCTTT.

Many counts were recorded for this clonotype. CDR3 nucleotide sequence: TGCGCCACCTACAGACTGGGTGCTTTCATGAACACTGAAGCTTTCTTT. Its protein product is CATYRLGAFMNTEAFF. This chain connects TRBV5-1 to TRBJ1-1; D call uncertain. CDR3 size: 16 residues. CDR1 SGHRS and CDR2 YFSETQ come from the germline V gene. V lost 9 bases and J lost 0, with 21 bases in between.

This clonotype showed up many times. The chain carries TRBV12-3 or TRBV12-4 and TRBJ2-7; 8 positions agree with TRBD1. The CDR3 extends over 14 amino acids. V lost 6 bases to trimming and J lost 6 bases; unmatched junction nucleotides: 10. CDR3 sequence (DNA): TGTGCCAGCAGCTACTCAGGGGGCTGGGTCGAGCAGTACTTC. Translation gives CASSYSGGWVEQYF.